This TCR beta chain originates from a study of T-cell memory formation after mild COVID-19. MiXCR, run by TCRdb on the 5' RACE reads, gives a single entry per CDR3 protein. The table shows 390,000 or so distinct CDR3 sequences, with 16% occurring only once. There are 14 residues in the CDR3. V was cut by 6 bases and J by 5 bases, with 14 bases left in between. Germline loops: CDR1 MNHEY, CDR2 SVGEGT. The chain couples TRBV6-2 or TRBV6-3 to TRBJ2-1, with D possibly TRBD2 on 6 matching bases. The specimen was PBMCs or a T cell subset sorted from them (not recorded which). This clonotype was obtained from a man between 18 and 35 years old who had mild COVID-19 (a few samples of this study predate the infection). Cell type and time point are not known. The CDR3, as DNA: TGTGCCAGCAGCCTATCACTAGCCAACAATGAGCAGTTCTTC. Protein product: CASSLSLANNEQFF.